Following are 20 T cell receptor beta chains from one sample sequenced in a study of cytomegalovirus exposure and HLA in healthy donors. Primers included in the PCR were 60 Vbeta and 13 Jbeta primers. Sequencing was performed with immunoSEQ multiplex PCR; in TCRdb, only in-frame clones are kept and a portion is missing. The table records 120,000 or so clones, about 10% of them present only once. Sequencing input: PBMCs. Source of these receptors: a woman aged 18-30 years in good health and CMV-seropositive.

The rearrangement uses TRBV4-1 and TRBJ1-5; D not certain. V shed 2 bases and J shed 3 bases, with 11 bases lying between them. The CDR3 has 15 residues. Germline CDR1 MGHRA, CDR2 YSYEKL. CDR3 sequence (DNA): TGCGCCAGCAGCCAAATTCTTAATATCAATCAGCCCCAGCATTTT. This sequence encodes CASSQILNINQPQHF.

The sample holds a few counts of this clone. The J gene is TRBJ1-5, the V gene TRBV5-8; 10 bases line up with TRBD1. Trimming removed 3 bases from V and 3 bases from J; junction bases left unmatched: 3. CDR3 size: 15 residues. The germline gives CDR1 SGHTS, CDR2 YDEGEE. For the CDR3, the DNA is TGTGCCAGCAGCTCGGACAGGGGGATCAATCAGCCCCAGCATTTT. This sequence encodes CASSSDRGINQPQHF.

The rearrangement uses TRBV27 and TRBJ1-4; TRBD1 aligns across 11 bases. CDR1 is MNHEY and CDR2 is SMNVEV in the germline V gene (reference sequence). Trimming removed 3 bases from V and 7 bases from J; junction bases left unmatched: 7. The CDR3 runs 16 residues. As DNA, the CDR3 is TGTGCCAGCAGTTTCGCTGGACAGGGGGCGGGTGAAAAACTGTTTTTT. This translates into CASSFAGQGAGEKLFF.

This clone was observed a few times. The chain couples TRBV19 to TRBJ2-7, with 8 positions matching TRBD1. CDR1 is LNHDA and CDR2 is SQIVND in the germline V gene (reference sequence). The CDR3 spans 13 residues. V gave up 3 bases and J gave up 4 bases; unmatched junction bases: 2. The CDR3 is CASSINRGYEQYF. Written as DNA, the CDR3 is TGTGCCAGTAGTATTAACAGGGGGTACGAGCAGTACTTC.

The rearrangement joins TRBV23-1 to TRBJ2-7; D is undetermined. TRBV23-1 is placed among ORFs of uncertain function. The CDR3 has 14 residues. V was trimmed by 4 bases and J by 4 bases, leaving 14 bases between them. CDR3 amino acids: CASSLAHLMYEQYF. The CDR3, as DNA: TGCGCCAGCAGTCTGGCCCATCTTATGTACGAGCAGTACTTC.

The chain carries TRBV6-4 and TRBJ1-1, with D maybe TRBD1 (5 bases). The germline V gene encodes CDR1 MRHNA and CDR2 SNTAGT. This CDR3 region has 13 residues. Trimming stripped 6 bases from V and 3 bases from J, with 11 bases between. CDR3 in amino acids: CASSVGADTEAFF. DNA for the CDR3: TGTGCCAGCAGCGTTGGGGCAGACACTGAAGCTTTCTTT.

The rearrangement uses TRBV27 and TRBJ2-7, with 10 bases lining up with TRBD1. Germline assignment: CDR1 MNHEY and CDR2 SMNVEV (reference sequence). V lost 2 bases, J lost 2 bases, and 12 bases stayed unmatched. This CDR3 contains 18 residues. CDR3 in amino acids: CASSLRRSAGTGAYEQYF. CDR3 nucleotide sequence: TGTGCCAGCAGTTTAAGGAGGTCAGCCGGGACAGGGGCCTACGAGCAGTACTTC.

The chain employs TRBV6-5 and TRBJ2-5, with 10 nucleotides matching TRBD1. The junction had 4 bases not matched to a gene; V was cut back by 4 bases and J by 5 bases. The CDR3 extends over 14 amino acids. Per the germline V gene, CDR1 is MNHEY and CDR2 is SVGAGI. The CDR3 is CASSSGQGFETQYF. CDR3 bases: TGTGCCAGCAGTTCGGGACAGGGGTTTGAGACCCAGTACTTC.

This clone was seen a handful of times. The chain is built from TRBV21-1 and TRBJ1-1; the D segment call TRBD1 is taken from the table without a DNA check. TRBV21-1 is recorded as a pseudogene. The CDR3 runs to 19 residues. Here the CDR3 reads CASSTPNVGQGWGNTEAFF. The CDR3 bases are TGTGCCAGCAGCACCCCCAATGTCGGACAGGGGTGGGGGAACACTGAAGCTTTCTTT.

With regard to this clone: An end of the junction differs from the germline gene, which may be a read error. Other nucleotide sequences in the sample specify the same CDR3. This chain joins TRBV29-1 and TRBJ1-1; D not certain. This CDR3 is 11 amino acids long. Germline CDR1 and CDR2: SQVTM and ANQGSEA. CDR3 sequence (DNA): TGCAGCGTTCGAGTGAAAACTGAAGCTTTCTTC. Residues: CSVRVKTEAFF. Full variable domain (remainder filled in from reference TRBV29-1 and TRBJ1-1): SAVISQKPSRDICQRGTSLTIQCQVDSQVTMMFWYRQQPGQSLTLIATANQGSEATYESGFVIDKFPISRPNLTFSTLTVSNMSPEDSSIYLCSVRVKTEAFFGQGTRLTVV.

The genes are TRBV29-1 and TRBJ1-5; TRBD1 agrees at 9 bases. CDR1 is SQVTM and CDR2 is ANQGSEA in the germline V gene. Germline trimming cut 4 bases from V and 1 base from J; bases unmatched to any gene: 14. This CDR3 contains 18 residues. The CDR3 bases are TGCAGCGTTGTACCTACTGGACAGGGGAAACTAAGCAATCAGCCCCAGCATTTT. This codes for CSVVPTGQGKLSNQPQHF.

This clone appeared a few times. The chain carries TRBV6-1 and TRBJ2-5; TRBD1 matches 7 bases. Per germline, CDR1 MNHNS and CDR2 SASEGT. Trimming took 1 base from V and 5 from J; bases not matched to a gene: 7. The CDR3 is made up of 15 amino acids. In DNA form, the CDR3 reads TGTGCCAGCAGTGAAGAGACAGGGCGTCAGGAGACCCAGTACTTC. Protein product: CASSEETGRQETQYF.

J is TRBJ1-3 and V is TRBV6-1, with D maybe TRBD1 (6 bases). Germline values: CDR1 MNHNS, CDR2 SASEGT. Trimming removed 4 bases from V and 0 bases from J, with 25 bases in between. CDR3 length: 20 amino acids. The CDR3 DNA sequence: TGTGCCAGCAGTGTAACCCTACAGGGATCCATCACTTTCTCTGGAAACACCATATATTTT. This translates into CASSVTLQGSITFSGNTIYF.

This clone was seen just once. The rearrangement joins TRBV6-1 to TRBJ1-2, with D possibly TRBD1 on 5 matching bases. CDR3 size: 13 residues. V shed 6 bases and J shed 4 bases, with 12 bases lying between them. The V gene's germline CDR1 is MNHNS and CDR2 SASEGT. This CDR3 reads CASSLGLSYGYTF. In DNA, the CDR3 is TGTGCCAGCAGCCTGGGACTCTCCTATGGCTACACCTTC.

The V and J genes are TRBV7-2 and TRBJ1-3, with 7 bases fitting TRBD1. The CDR3 is 18 residues long. Unmatched junction bases numbered 9, after V lost 0 bases and J lost 1 base. Germline CDR1 SGHTA, CDR2 FQGNSA. The CDR3 spells CASSLAGTELVSGNTIYF. CDR3 nucleotide sequence: TGTGCCAGCAGCTTAGCCGGGACAGAGCTTGTGTCTGGAAACACCATATATTTT.

This clone showed up just a few times. The V call is TRBV30, the J call TRBJ2-7; 7 bases match TRBD1. This CDR3 comprises 11 residues. Looked up from germline, CDR1 is GTSNPN and CDR2 is SVGIG (reference sequence). The ends lost 4 bases at V and 3 bases at J; junction bases unmatched: 0. CDR3 nucleotide sequence: TGTGCCTGGACAGGGGGCTACGAGCAGTACTTC. It encodes CAWTGGYEQYF.

This chain joins TRBV30 and TRBJ2-7; TRBD1 aligns across 10 bases. The length of the CDR3 is 14 residues. The V gene end was trimmed by 2 bases and the J gene end by 6 bases; junction bases not matched to a gene: 7. From germline, CDR1 is GTSNPN and CDR2 SVGIG (reference sequence). CDR3 nucleotide sequence: TGTGCCTGGAGTTGGGGACAGGGGCCCCCCGAGCAGTACTTC. The encoded protein is CAWSWGQGPPEQYF.

This clone was detected only a few times. The gene calls are TRBV18 and TRBJ1-1, with D perhaps TRBD1 (5 bases). V dropped 4 bases and J dropped 1 base, with 10 bases sitting between them. The CDR3 is 14 residues long. The germline V gene has CDR1 KGHSH and CDR2 LQKENI. In DNA form, the CDR3 reads TGTGCCAGCTCACTATCCCAGGGGAACACTGAAGCTTTCTTT. Its translation: CASSLSQGNTEAFF.

The V call is TRBV6-1, the J call TRBJ1-1, with TRBD1 as a possible D gene (5 bases). With 1 base removed from V and 5 bases from J, the gap between germline ends came to 11 bases. Germline loops: CDR1 MNHNS, CDR2 SASEGT. This CDR3 is built from 14 residues. CDR3 sequence (DNA): TGTGCCAGCAGTGAAGTGGGGCAGGGAACTGAAGCTTTCTTT. This translates into CASSEVGQGTEAFF.

In its sample, this clone was seen a few times. The V and J genes are TRBV7-3 and TRBJ2-1; D gene uncertain. Looked up from germline, CDR1 is SGHTA and CDR2 is FQGTGA. The CDR3 sequence is 13 residues long. Trimming removed 5 bases from V and 7 bases from J, with 12 bases in between. The CDR3, as DNA: TGTGCCAGCAGCCCGTCCCAAGCGAATGAGCAGTTCTTC. Translating gives CASSPSQANEQFF. The variable domain in full, completed from reference TRBV7-3 and TRBJ2-1, reads GAGVSQTPSNKVTEKGKYVELRCDPISGHTALYWYRQSLGQGPEFLIYFQGTGAADDSGLPNDRFFAVRPEGSVSTLKIQRTERGDSAVYLCASSPSQANEQFFGPGTRLTVL.